A selection of T cell receptor beta chains follows, all from one sample in a study of blood T cell repertoires in COVID-19. Some clones are missing from TCRdb's copy, which holds only in-frame ones; the method was immunoSEQ multiplex PCR. The sample carries fewer than 150,000 clones, around 80% recorded once. The specimen was peripheral blood. The receptors were sampled from a human donor in a cohort sampled during active COVID-19. Each CDR3 is given with its conserved first and last residue. Fields, in order: D gene, clone size, V gene, J gene, CDR3 protein, CDR3 DNA. A D gene is named only where the DNA matches it firmly. Not all rows give a size; the values are once, few, many and, for expanded clones, a class.

D: TRBD2; size: once; V: TRBV7-7; J: TRBJ2-3; CDR3: CASSSTSGAADTQYF; DNA: TGTGCCAGCAGTTCGACTAGCGGGGCTGCAGATACGCAGTATTTT
D: TRBD2; size: NA; V: TRBV9; J: TRBJ2-2; CDR3: CASSRASGHTGELFF; DNA: TGTGCCAGCAGCCGGGCTAGCGGCCACACCGGGGAGCTGTTTTTT
D: TRBD1; size: NA; V: TRBV2; J: TRBJ2-7; CDR3: CASMGQGGNYEQYF; DNA: TGTGCCAGCATGGGACAGGGGGGCAATTACGAGCAGTACTTC
D: TRBD1; size: NA; V: TRBV29-1; J: TRBJ2-2; CDR3: CSVVTGTFTGELFF; DNA: TGCAGCGTTGTGACAGGGACCTTCACCGGGGAGCTGTTTTTT
D: NA; size: NA; V: TRBV2; J: TRBJ1-1; CDR3: CASNNREGNTEAFF; DNA: TGTGCCAGCAATAACAGGGAGGGGAACACTGAAGCTTTCTTT
D: TRBD2; size: NA; V: TRBV4-1; J: TRBJ2-5; CDR3: CASSQSRGGVETQYF; DNA: TGCGCCAGCAGCCAATCCCGGGGGGGCGTGGAGACCCAGTACTTC
D: NA; size: few; V: TRBV30; J: TRBJ2-1; CDR3: CAWAQDHNEQFF; DNA: TGTGCCTGGGCGCAGGATCACAATGAGCAGTTCTTC
D: NA; size: NA; V: TRBV7-6; J: TRBJ1-3; CDR3: CASSSTGSGNTIYF; DNA: TGTGCCAGCAGTTCTACCGGCTCTGGAAACACCATATATTTT
D: NA; size: NA; V: TRBV6-7; J: TRBJ1-1; CDR3: CASSSPSRDTEAFF; DNA: TGTGCCAGCAGCTCCCCTTCGAGAGACACTGAAGCTTTCTTT
D: NA; size: NA; V: TRBV19; J: TRBJ2-3; CDR3: CASSISRDTDTQYF; DNA: TGTGCCAGTAGTATTTCCAGGGACACAGATACGCAGTATTTT
D: TRBD1; size: NA; V: TRBV7-6; J: TRBJ2-1; CDR3: CASSQLGGRSSYNEQFF; DNA: TGTGCCAGCAGCCAACTAGGGGGCCGGAGCTCCTACAATGAGCAGTTCTTC
D: TRBD1; size: few; V: TRBV19; J: TRBJ2-7; CDR3: CASRQGYEQYF; DNA: TGTGCCAGTCGACAGGGCTACGAGCAGTACTTC
D: NA; size: few; V: TRBV6-5; J: TRBJ2-7; CDR3: CASSFGTGVSYEQYF; DNA: TGTGCCAGCAGTTTCGGGACGGGGGTCTCCTACGAGCAGTACTTC
D: TRBD1; size: NA; V: TRBV6-6; J: TRBJ2-2; CDR3: CASSYTGTGKTGELFF; DNA: TGTGCCAGCAGTTACACCGGGACAGGGAAAACCGGGGAGCTGTTTTTT
D: NA; size: medium-sized; V: TRBV27; J: TRBJ1-3; CDR3: CASSLGPNGNTIYF; DNA: TGTGCCAGCAGTTTAGGGCCCAATGGTAACACCATATATTTT
D: NA; size: once; V: TRBV3-1/TRBV3-2; J: TRBJ2-7; CDR3: CASSPVPGAYEQYF; DNA: TGTGCCAGCAGCCCGGTCCCGGGGGCCTACGAGCAGTACTTC
D: NA; size: NA; V: TRBV29-1; J: TRBJ2-7; CDR3: CSVESWRRNEQYF; DNA: TGCAGCGTTGAGAGTTGGAGGCGTAACGAGCAGTACTTC
D: TRBD1; size: NA; V: TRBV6-5; J: TRBJ1-1; CDR3: CASKGQMNTEAFF; DNA: TGTGCCAGCAAGGGACAGATGAACACTGAAGCTTTCTTT
D: TRBD1; size: few; V: TRBV6-1; J: TRBJ1-1; CDR3: CASSEALRTGWTEAFF; DNA: TGTGCCAGCAGTGAAGCGCTACGGACAGGATGGACTGAAGCTTTCTTT
D: NA; size: NA; V: TRBV28; J: TRBJ1-5; CDR3: CASSFQGLGNQPQHF; DNA: TGTGCCAGCAGTTTCCAGGGCTTGGGCAATCAGCCCCAGCATTTT
D: NA; size: NA; V: TRBV6-1; J: TRBJ1-4; CDR3: CASSDSGEMSEKLFF; DNA: TGTGCCAGCAGTGATTCCGGAGAGATGAGTGAAAAACTGTTTTTT
D: TRBD2; size: NA; V: TRBV6-5; J: TRBJ2-5; CDR3: CASSYSYTSGEETQYF; DNA: TGTGCCAGCAGTTACTCGTACACTAGCGGGGAAGAGACCCAGTACTTC
D: NA; size: NA; V: TRBV10-3; J: TRBJ1-1; CDR3: CAISETVNTEAFF; DNA: TGTGCCATCAGTGAGACAGTTAACACTGAAGCTTTCTTT
D: TRBD1; size: NA; V: TRBV7-9; J: TRBJ2-3; CDR3: CASSSGTGRGADTQYF; DNA: TGTGCCAGCAGCTCCGGGACAGGGAGGGGTGCAGATACGCAGTATTTT
D: NA; size: once; V: TRBV30; J: TRBJ2-7; CDR3: CAWTRTKGGPSGQYF; DNA: TGTGCCTGGACAAGAACTAAGGGGGGGCCCTCAGGGCAGTACTTC
D: TRBD2; size: NA; V: TRBV7-9; J: TRBJ2-2; CDR3: CASSPGGGINTGELFF; DNA: TGTGCCAGCAGCCCCGGGGGGGGGATAAACACCGGGGAGCTGTTTTTT
D: TRBD2; size: NA; V: TRBV27; J: TRBJ2-2; CDR3: CASSLLFGEGTGELFF; DNA: TGTGCCAGCAGTTTATTGTTTGGGGAGGGGACCGGGGAGCTGTTTTTT
D: NA; size: NA; V: TRBV7-9; J: TRBJ1-4; CDR3: CASSSGSLENEKLFF; DNA: TGTGCCAGCAGCTCCGGGAGTCTAGAAAATGAAAAACTGTTTTTT
D: NA; size: NA; V: TRBV18; J: TRBJ1-4; CDR3: CASSRGRGDEKLFF; DNA: TGTGCCAGCTCCCGGGGCAGGGGAGATGAAAAACTGTTTTTT
D: TRBD1; size: NA; V: TRBV19; J: TRBJ1-6; CDR3: CASKTDRVSSPLHF; DNA: TGTGCCAGTAAAACGGACAGGGTGAGTTCACCCCTCCACTTT
D: NA; size: NA; V: TRBV9; J: TRBJ2-7; CDR3: CASSVGGSAYEQYF; DNA: TGTGCCAGCAGCGTAGGTGGGAGCGCCTACGAGCAGTACTTC
D: NA; size: NA; V: TRBV28; J: TRBJ1-5; CDR3: CASSSNRVGAYQPQHF; DNA: TGTGCCAGCAGTTCAAACAGGGTCGGGGCATATCAGCCCCAGCATTTT
D: NA; size: NA; V: TRBV5-1; J: TRBJ2-7; CDR3: CASSSIPTDPHEQYF; DNA: TGCGCCAGCAGCTCCATACCGACAGATCCCCACGAGCAGTACTTC
D: NA; size: NA; V: TRBV5-5; J: TRBJ1-3; CDR3: CASSLGGGGNTIYF; DNA: TGTGCCAGCAGCTTGGGGGGAGGTGGAAACACCATATATTTT
D: TRBD2; size: NA; V: TRBV7-6; J: TRBJ2-1; CDR3: CASSSGTRGTYNEQFF; DNA: TGTGCCAGCAGCTCCGGGACTAGGGGAACCTACAATGAGCAGTTCTTC
D: TRBD1; size: NA; V: TRBV10-2; J: TRBJ2-7; CDR3: CASRDGTGGSYEQYF; DNA: TGCGCCAGCAGAGATGGGACAGGGGGCTCCTACGAGCAGTACTTC
D: TRBD2; size: once; V: TRBV6-5; J: TRBJ2-7; CDR3: CASSLAGSTYEQYF; DNA: TGTGCCAGCAGTTTAGCGGGGAGTACCTACGAGCAGTACTTC
D: TRBD1; size: NA; V: TRBV27; J: TRBJ2-6; CDR3: CASSLSGQGPGANVLTF; DNA: TGTGCCAGCAGTTTATCGGGACAGGGACCCGGGGCCAACGTCCTGACTTTC
D: NA; size: NA; V: TRBV7-2; J: TRBJ2-7; CDR3: CASSLVGTLTYEQYF; DNA: TGTGCCAGCAGCTTAGTGGGGACACTAACCTACGAGCAGTACTTC
D: NA; size: NA; V: TRBV3-1/TRBV3-2; J: TRBJ2-7; CDR3: CASSQDATGSYEQYF; DNA: TGTGCCAGCAGCCAAGATGCTACCGGCTCCTACGAGCAGTACTTC
D: NA; size: NA; V: TRBV5-6; J: TRBJ1-6; CDR3: CASSLSFPGSPLHF; DNA: TGTGCCAGCAGCCTTTCTTTCCCCGGGTCACCCCTCCACTTT
D: TRBD1; size: NA; V: TRBV6-5; J: TRBJ1-5; CDR3: CASRLGGGDQPQHF; DNA: TGTGCCAGCAGACTAGGAGGGGGCGATCAGCCCCAGCATTTT
D: NA; size: NA; V: TRBV7-3; J: TRBJ2-3; CDR3: CASSPAQGADTQYF; DNA: TGTGCCAGCAGCCCGGCTCAAGGGGCAGATACGCAGTATTTT
D: NA; size: NA; V: TRBV19; J: TRBJ1-4; CDR3: CASSQAANEKLFF; DNA: TGTGCCAGTTCACAGGCCGCTAATGAAAAACTGTTTTTT
D: TRBD1; size: NA; V: TRBV5-1; J: TRBJ2-2; CDR3: CASGTDTGQATGELFF; DNA: TGCGCCAGCGGAACTGATACGGGACAGGCCACCGGGGAGCTGTTTTTT
D: TRBD2; size: NA; V: TRBV7-8; J: TRBJ2-7; CDR3: CASSLAGRVGPYEQYF; DNA: TGTGCCAGCAGCTTAGCCGGGAGGGTTGGACCATACGAGCAGTACTTC
D: NA; size: NA; V: TRBV25-1; J: TRBJ1-2; CDR3: CASSDGQSGYTF; DNA: TGTGCCAGCAGTGACGGTCAAAGTGGCTACACCTTC
D: TRBD1; size: NA; V: TRBV6-5; J: TRBJ2-5; CDR3: CASRTGQETQYF; DNA: TGTGCCAGCAGGACAGGGCAGGAGACCCAGTACTTC
D: TRBD1; size: NA; V: TRBV6-5; J: TRBJ1-1; CDR3: CASSYTTWTGGSEAFF; DNA: TGTGCCAGCAGTTACACTACGTGGACAGGGGGCTCTGAAGCTTTCTTT
D: TRBD2; size: NA; V: TRBV12-3/TRBV12-4; J: TRBJ2-7; CDR3: CASRPGGYEQYF; DNA: TGTGCCAGCAGGCCGGGGGGATACGAGCAGTACTTC
D: TRBD1; size: NA; V: TRBV4-1; J: TRBJ1-5; CDR3: CASSQDDRAGGQPQHF; DNA: TGCGCCAGCAGCCAAGATGACAGGGCGGGCGGTCAGCCCCAGCATTTT
D: TRBD1; size: NA; V: TRBV6-5; J: TRBJ2-7; CDR3: CASSPGTGASEQYF; DNA: TGTGCCAGCAGCCCCGGGACAGGGGCGTCAGAGCAGTACTTC
D: TRBD1; size: NA; V: TRBV6-5; J: TRBJ2-7; CDR3: CASSRTGFSEQYF; DNA: TGTGCCAGCAGTCGGACAGGGTTTAGCGAGCAGTACTTC
D: TRBD2; size: NA; V: TRBV9; J: TRBJ2-2; CDR3: CASSAAPTSGGTGELFF; DNA: TGTGCCAGCAGCGCCGCACCCACTAGCGGGGGCACCGGGGAGCTGTTTTTT
D: TRBD2; size: few; V: TRBV3-1/TRBV3-2; J: TRBJ2-7; CDR3: CATERGGSYEQYF; DNA: TGTGCCACCGAGCGGGGGGGCTCCTACGAGCAGTACTTC
D: NA; size: once; V: TRBV3-1/TRBV3-2; J: TRBJ1-5; CDR3: CASSQGGVNQPQHF; DNA: TGTGCCAGCAGTCAAGGGGGGGTCAATCAGCCCCAGCATTTT
D: TRBD2; size: few; V: TRBV10-2; J: TRBJ2-7; CDR3: CASSESGGAYEQYF; DNA: TGCGCCAGCAGTGAGAGCGGGGGGGCTTACGAGCAGTACTTC
D: NA; size: NA; V: TRBV9; J: TRBJ1-1; CDR3: CASSVEGSANTEAFF; DNA: TGTGCCAGCAGCGTAGAAGGCAGCGCGAACACTGAAGCTTTCTTT
D: NA; size: NA; V: TRBV18; J: TRBJ1-1; CDR3: CASSLIGTLNTEAFF; DNA: TGTGCCAGCTCACTCATTGGGACACTGAACACTGAAGCTTTCTTT